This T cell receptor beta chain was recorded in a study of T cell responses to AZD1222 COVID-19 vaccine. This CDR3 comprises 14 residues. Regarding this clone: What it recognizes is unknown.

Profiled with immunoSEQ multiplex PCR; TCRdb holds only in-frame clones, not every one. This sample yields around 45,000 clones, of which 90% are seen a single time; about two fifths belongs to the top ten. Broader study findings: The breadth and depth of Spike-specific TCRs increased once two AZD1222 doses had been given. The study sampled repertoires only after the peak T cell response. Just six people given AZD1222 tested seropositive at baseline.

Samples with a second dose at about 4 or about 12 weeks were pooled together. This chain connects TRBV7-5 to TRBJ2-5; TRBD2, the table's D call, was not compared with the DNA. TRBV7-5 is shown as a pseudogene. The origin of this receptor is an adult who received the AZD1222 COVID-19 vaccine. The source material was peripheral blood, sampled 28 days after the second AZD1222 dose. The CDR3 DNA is TGTGCCAGAAGCCAGGGTTCCGGAGGGGAGACCCAGTACTTC. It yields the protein CARSQGSGGETQYF.